A selection of T cell receptor beta chains follows, all from one sample in a study of T cell responses to AZD1222 COVID-19 vaccine. Generated by immunoSEQ multiplex PCR, the TCRdb table keeps only in-frame clones and is missing some. The sample lists 180,000 or so clones, over 85% occurring once. The sequenced sample was peripheral blood, obtained on day 0 of AZD1222 vaccination. The receptors were sampled from an adult in good health. The CDR3 runs from the conserved cysteine through the conserved F or W. A D gene is named only where the DNA matches it firmly. For some rows the clone size is stated as once, few or many, or as a class when expanded; others skip it.

CDR3aa	CDR3nt	v_gene	j_gene	d_gene	abundance
CASSFTGVNTEAFF	TGTGCCAGCAGTTTTACAGGCGTGAACACTGAAGCTTTCTTT	TRBV28	TRBJ1-1	.	.
CASSISPTGGDTEAFF	TGTGCCAGTAGTATTTCCCCGACAGGAGGGGACACTGAAGCTTTCTTT	TRBV19	TRBJ1-1	.	few
CASSIGTDTQYF	TGTGCCAGTAGTATAGGGACAGATACGCAGTATTTT	TRBV19	TRBJ2-3	.	.
CASSMGRGPNTGELFF	TGTGCCAGCAGTATGGGAAGGGGTCCGAACACCGGGGAGCTGTTTTTT	TRBV2	TRBJ2-2	.	.
CASSYGGGRNEKLFF	TGTGCCAGCAGTTACGGTGGGGGGAGGAATGAAAAACTGTTTTTT	TRBV27	TRBJ1-4	.	.
CASTLISRMNTEAFF	TGTGCCAGCACCCTAATATCCAGGATGAACACTGAAGCTTTCTTT	TRBV6-5	TRBJ1-1	.	.
CASSKGAIRGGPAKNIQYF	TGTGCCAGCAGCAAAGGGGCTATTAGGGGGGGTCCAGCCAAAAACATTCAGTACTTC	TRBV21-1	TRBJ2-4	.	.
CASSLGTGGGYEQYF	TGCGCCAGCAGCTTGGGGACAGGGGGCGGCTACGAGCAGTACTTC	TRBV5-1	TRBJ2-7	TRBD1	.
CATSRARGGGYGYTF	TGTGCCACCAGCAGGGCCAGAGGGGGCGGCTATGGCTACACCTTC	TRBV15	TRBJ1-2	TRBD1	.
CASSIFDVGTITQPQHF	TGTGCCAGTAGTATTTTCGACGTCGGGACTATTACTCAGCCCCAGCATTTT	TRBV19	TRBJ1-5	.	.
CASSLVGVSGNTIYF	TGCGCCAGCAGCTTGGTTGGGGTCTCTGGAAACACCATATATTTT	TRBV5-1	TRBJ1-3	.	few
CASSPRTSGPYNEQFF	TGTGCCAGCAGCCCTCGGACTAGCGGACCGTACAATGAGCAGTTCTTC	TRBV7-6	TRBJ2-1	TRBD2	.
CASSQGLAVPNEQFF	TGCGCCAGCAGCCAAGGACTAGCGGTCCCCAATGAGCAGTTCTTC	TRBV4-1	TRBJ2-1	TRBD2	.
CSVVIDQTGIYGYTF	TGCAGCGTAGTTATCGACCAAACAGGGATCTATGGCTACACCTTC	TRBV29-1	TRBJ1-2	.	.
CASSQEQGAYYGYTF	TGCGCCAGCAGCCAGGAACAGGGGGCGTATTATGGCTACACCTTC	TRBV5-1	TRBJ1-2	TRBD1	once
CATGEGRETQYF	TGCGCCACCGGTGAGGGGCGAGAGACCCAGTACTTC	TRBV10-1	TRBJ2-5	.	.